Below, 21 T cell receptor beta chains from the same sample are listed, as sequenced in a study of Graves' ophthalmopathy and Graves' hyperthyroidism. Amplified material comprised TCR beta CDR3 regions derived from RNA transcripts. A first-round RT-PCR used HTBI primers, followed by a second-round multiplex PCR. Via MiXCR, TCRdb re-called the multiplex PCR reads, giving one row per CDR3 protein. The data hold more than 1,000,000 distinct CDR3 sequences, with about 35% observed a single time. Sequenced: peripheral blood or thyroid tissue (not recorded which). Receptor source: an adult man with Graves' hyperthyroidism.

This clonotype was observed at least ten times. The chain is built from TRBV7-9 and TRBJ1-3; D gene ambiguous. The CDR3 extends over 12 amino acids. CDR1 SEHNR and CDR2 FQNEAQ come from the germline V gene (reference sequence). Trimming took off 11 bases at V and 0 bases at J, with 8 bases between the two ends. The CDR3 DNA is TGTGCCTCCGCGGTCTCTGGAAACACCATATATTTT. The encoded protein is CASAVSGNTIYF.

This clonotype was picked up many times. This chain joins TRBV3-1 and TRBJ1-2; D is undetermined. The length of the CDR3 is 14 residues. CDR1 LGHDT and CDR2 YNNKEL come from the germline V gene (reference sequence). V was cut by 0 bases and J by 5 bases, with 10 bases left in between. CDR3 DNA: TGTGCCAGCAGCCAAGATGTGGCGGATTATGGCTACACCTTC. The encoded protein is CASSQDVADYGYTF.

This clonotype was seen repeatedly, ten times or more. In DNA form, the CDR3 reads TGCAGTGCTATCACGGGGTTCAGTGAAAAACTGTTTTTT. Translated, it gives CSAITGFSEKLFF. The V and J genes are TRBV20-1 and TRBJ1-4; D gene uncertain. Trimming took off 4 bases at V and 7 bases at J, with 13 bases between the two ends. Looked up from germline, CDR1 is DFQATT and CDR2 is SNEGSKA (reference sequence). The CDR3 length is 13 residues.

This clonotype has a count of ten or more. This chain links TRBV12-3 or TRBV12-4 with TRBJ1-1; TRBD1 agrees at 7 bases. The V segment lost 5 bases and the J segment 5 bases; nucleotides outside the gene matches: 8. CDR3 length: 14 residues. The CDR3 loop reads CASSNRGFGTEAFF. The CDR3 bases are TGTGCCAGCAGTAACAGGGGATTCGGAACTGAAGCTTTCTTT.

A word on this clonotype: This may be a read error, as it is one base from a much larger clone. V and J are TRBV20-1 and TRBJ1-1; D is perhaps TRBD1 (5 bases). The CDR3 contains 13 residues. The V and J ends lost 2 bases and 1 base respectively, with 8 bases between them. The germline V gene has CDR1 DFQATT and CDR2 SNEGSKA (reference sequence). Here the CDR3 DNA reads TGCAGTGCTAGATGGGACGGGAACACTGAAGCTTTCTTT. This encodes CSARWDGNTEAFF.

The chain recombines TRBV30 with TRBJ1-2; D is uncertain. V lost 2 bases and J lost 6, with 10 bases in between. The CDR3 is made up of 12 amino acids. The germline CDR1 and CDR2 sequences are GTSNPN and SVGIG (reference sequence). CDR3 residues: CAWSREPNGYTF. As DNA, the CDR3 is TGTGCCTGGAGTCGTGAGCCCAATGGCTACACCTTC. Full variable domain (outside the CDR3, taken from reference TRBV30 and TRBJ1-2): SQTIHQWPATLVQPVGSPLSLECTVEGTSNPNLYWYRQAAGRGLQLLFYSVGIGQISSEVPQNLSASRPQDRQFILSSKKLLLSDSGFYLCAWSREPNGYTFGSGTRLTVV.

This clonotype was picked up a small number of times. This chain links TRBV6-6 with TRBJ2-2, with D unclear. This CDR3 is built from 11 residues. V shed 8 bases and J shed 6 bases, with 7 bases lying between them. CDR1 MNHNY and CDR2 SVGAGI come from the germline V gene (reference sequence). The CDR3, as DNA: TGTGCCAGCGATATGTCCGGGGAGCTGTTTTTT. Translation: CASDMSGELFF.

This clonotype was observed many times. CDR3 in DNA: TGTGCCAGCAGCTCCATACAGGGGGCTGGGGAGACCCAGTACTTC. This gives the protein CASSSIQGAGETQYF. The V call is TRBV7-8, the J call TRBJ2-5; 9 nucleotides align to TRBD1. Germline V gene lookup returns CDR1 SGHVS and CDR2 FQNEAQ. J lost 5 bases, V lost 4 bases, and 8 bases had no gene match. This CDR3 comprises 15 residues.

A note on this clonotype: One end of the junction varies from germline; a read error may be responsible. Here the CDR3 DNA reads TGCGCCAGCAGCCAAGCCGGCAGCATTAGCAATCAGCCCCAGCATTTT. The encoded protein is CASSQAGSISNQPQHF. The rearrangement uses TRBV19 and TRBJ1-5; D not certain. The CDR3 runs to 16 residues. Germline values: CDR1 LNHDA, CDR2 SQIVND (reference sequence).

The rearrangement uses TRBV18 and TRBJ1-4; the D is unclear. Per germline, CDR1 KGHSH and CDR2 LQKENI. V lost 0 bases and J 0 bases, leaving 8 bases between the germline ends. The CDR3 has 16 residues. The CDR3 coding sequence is TGTGCCAGCTCACCACCAACGGCTGCAACTAATGAAAAACTGTTTTTT. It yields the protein CASSPPTAATNEKLFF. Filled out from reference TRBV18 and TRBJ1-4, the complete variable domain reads NAGVMQNPRHLVRRRGQEARLRCSPMKGHSHVYWYRQLPEEGLKFMVYLQKENIIDESGMPKERFSAEFPKEGPSILRIQQVVRGDSAAYFCASSPPTAATNEKLFFGSGTQLSVL.

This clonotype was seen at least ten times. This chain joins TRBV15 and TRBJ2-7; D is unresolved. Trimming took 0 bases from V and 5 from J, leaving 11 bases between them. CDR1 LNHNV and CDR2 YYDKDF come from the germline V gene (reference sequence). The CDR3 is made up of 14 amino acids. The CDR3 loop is CATSRESSKDEQYF. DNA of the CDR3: TGTGCCACCAGCAGAGAGAGTAGTAAAGACGAGCAGTACTTC.

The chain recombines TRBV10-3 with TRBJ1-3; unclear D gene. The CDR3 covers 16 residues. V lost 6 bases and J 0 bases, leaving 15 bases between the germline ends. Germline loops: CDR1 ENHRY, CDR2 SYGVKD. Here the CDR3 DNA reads TGTGCCATCAGGGAGGCCGGGAAACCCTCTGGAAACACCATATATTTT. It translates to CAIREAGKPSGNTIYF.

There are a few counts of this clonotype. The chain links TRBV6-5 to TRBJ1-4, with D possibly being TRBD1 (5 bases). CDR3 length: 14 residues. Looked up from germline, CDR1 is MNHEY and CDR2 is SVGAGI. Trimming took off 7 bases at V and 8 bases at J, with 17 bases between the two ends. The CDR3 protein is CASKPAGGREKLFF. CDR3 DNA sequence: TGTGCCAGCAAGCCAGCCGGGGGAAGGGAAAAACTGTTTTTT.

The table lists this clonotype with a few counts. The CDR3 nucleotides are TGTGCCAGCGCTACAGGGGCGCGTAATTCGATATACGAGCAGTACTTC. It codes for CASATGARNSIYEQYF. The chain employs TRBV2 and TRBJ2-7; 7 bases map to TRBD1. This CDR3 has 16 amino acids. Trimming at V came to 8 bases and at J to 4 bases, leaving 17 bases not matched to a gene. The germline gives CDR1 SNHLY, CDR2 FYNNEI.

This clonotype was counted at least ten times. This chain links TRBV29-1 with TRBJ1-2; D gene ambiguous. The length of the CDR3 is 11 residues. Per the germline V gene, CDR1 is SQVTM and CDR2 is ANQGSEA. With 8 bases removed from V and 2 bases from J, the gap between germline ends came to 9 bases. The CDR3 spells CSTRSNYGYTF. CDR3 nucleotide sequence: TGCAGCACCAGGTCGAACTATGGCTACACCTTC.

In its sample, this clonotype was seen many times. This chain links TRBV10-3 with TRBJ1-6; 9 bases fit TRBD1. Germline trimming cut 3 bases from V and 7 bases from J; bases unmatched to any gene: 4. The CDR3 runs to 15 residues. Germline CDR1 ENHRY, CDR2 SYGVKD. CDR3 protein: CAISERQGGNSPLHF. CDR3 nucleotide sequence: TGTGCCATCAGTGAACGACAGGGGGGGAATTCACCCCTCCACTTT.

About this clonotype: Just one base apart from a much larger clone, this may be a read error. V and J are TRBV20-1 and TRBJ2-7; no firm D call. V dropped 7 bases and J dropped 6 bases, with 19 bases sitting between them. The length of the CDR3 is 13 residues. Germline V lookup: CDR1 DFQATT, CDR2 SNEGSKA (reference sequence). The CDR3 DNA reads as TGCAGTGTTCCAGGCAGGACGCTTGGCGAGCAGTACTTC. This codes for CSVPGRTLGEQYF.

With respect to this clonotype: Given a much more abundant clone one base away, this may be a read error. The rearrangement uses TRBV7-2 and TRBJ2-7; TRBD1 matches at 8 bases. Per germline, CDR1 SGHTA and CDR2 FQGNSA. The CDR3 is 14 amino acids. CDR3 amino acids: CASSLPGQVNGQYF. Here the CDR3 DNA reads TGCGCCAGCAGCTTACCGGGACAGGTGAACGGGCAGTACTTC.

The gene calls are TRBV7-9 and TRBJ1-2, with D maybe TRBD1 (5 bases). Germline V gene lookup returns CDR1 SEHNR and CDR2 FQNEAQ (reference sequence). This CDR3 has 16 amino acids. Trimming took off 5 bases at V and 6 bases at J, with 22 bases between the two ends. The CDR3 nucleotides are TGTGCCAGCAGCCCACCTGGGGGACTCCTCAGGGATGGCTACACCTTC. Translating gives CASSPPGGLLRDGYTF.

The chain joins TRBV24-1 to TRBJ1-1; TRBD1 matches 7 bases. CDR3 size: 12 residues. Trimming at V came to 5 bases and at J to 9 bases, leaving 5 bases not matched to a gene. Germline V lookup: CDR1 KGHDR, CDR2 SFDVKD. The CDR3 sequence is CATSAGQPKAFF. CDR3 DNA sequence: TGTGCCACCAGTGCGGGACAGCCAAAAGCTTTCTTT.

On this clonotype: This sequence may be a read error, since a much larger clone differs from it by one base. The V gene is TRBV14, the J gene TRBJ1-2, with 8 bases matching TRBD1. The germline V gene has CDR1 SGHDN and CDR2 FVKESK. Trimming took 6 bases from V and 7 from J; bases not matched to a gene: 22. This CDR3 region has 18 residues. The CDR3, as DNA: TGTGCCAGCAGTCCGATCGGGACAGGATTCCCACCTCCCTGTGGCTACACCTTC. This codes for CASSPIGTGFPPPCGYTF.